The rows below give T cell receptor beta chains drawn from one sample of a study of T-cell memory formation after mild COVID-19. A single record per CDR3 protein comes from TCRdb applying MiXCR to the 5' RACE reads. The sample carries about 13,000 distinct CDR3 sequences, approximately 19% recorded once. Sequenced material: PBMCs or a T cell subset sorted from them (not recorded which). Receptors were obtained from an adult woman who had mild COVID-19 (a few samples of this study predate the infection). Cell type and time point are not known. The CDR3 runs from the conserved cysteine through the conserved F or W. D genes are given only for firm matches. A clone size is listed for some rows: how often the clone was seen (once, few, many), or a class if it is expanded.

TRBJ2-7 many TRBV5-5 TRBD2 TGTGCCAGCAGCTTAGAACTAGCGGGAATAGGATCCTACGAGCAGTACTTC CASSLELAGIGSYEQYF
TRBJ2-3 many TRBV13 . TGTGCCAGCAGCTTAAGAGGAGTCACAGATACGCAGTATTTT CASSLRGVTDTQYF
TRBJ2-1 many TRBV20-1 . TGCAGTGCTAGAGATATGTTAAGGGTCGACTACAATGAGCAGTTCTTC CSARDMLRVDYNEQFF
TRBJ2-5 . TRBV7-2 . TGTGCCAGCAGCTTAGGTTCGGGTCTAGAGACCCAGTACTTC CASSLGSGLETQYF
TRBJ1-2 many TRBV13 . TGTGCCAGCAGCTTAGGACCCAGCAACTATGGCTACACCTTC CASSLGPSNYGYTF
TRBJ1-4 many TRBV4-1 . TGCGCCAGCAGCCAAGTCCAGGGAGAAAAACTGTTTTTT CASSQVQGEKLFF
TRBJ2-2 many TRBV10-3 TRBD2 TGTGCCATCAGGGCTAGCGGCGGGGAGCTGTTTTTT CAIRASGGELFF
TRBJ2-1 many TRBV3-1 . TGTGCCAGCAGCCAAGAGCTAGCAACGAGCTCCTACAATGAGCAGTTCTTC CASSQELATSSYNEQFF
TRBJ2-3 . TRBV6-5 TRBD2 TGTGCCAGCAGTTACCGACTAGCAACAGATACGCAGTATTTT CASSYRLATDTQYF
TRBJ2-5 many TRBV7-9 . TGTGCCAGCAGCGGGGGAGAGACCCAGTACTTC CASSGGETQYF
TRBJ1-1 many TRBV11-2 . TGTGCCAGCAGCGAAGAGAGGGAAGCTTTCTTT CASSEEREAFF
TRBJ1-1 many TRBV12-3/TRBV12-4 . TGTGCCAGCAGGCCGGGACACTTGAACACTGAAGCTTTCTTT CASRPGHLNTEAFF
TRBJ2-7 many TRBV4-3 . TGCGCCAGCAGCCAAGATGTGGCAGGGAAGATCTACGAGCAGTACTTC CASSQDVAGKIYEQYF
TRBJ2-3 once TRBV29-1 . TGCAGCGTGTCCTCGGGACATACGCAGTATTTT CSVSSGHTQYF
TRBJ1-1 many TRBV20-1 . TGCAGTGCTAGGGGCCTGTCCGGGAGCGACACTGAAGCTTTCTTT CSARGLSGSDTEAFF
TRBJ2-7 many TRBV20-1 TRBD2 TGCAGTGCAAATAGCGGGACCATAACCTACGAGCAGTACTTC CSANSGTITYEQYF
TRBJ2-3 many TRBV5-1 TRBD1 TGCGCCAGCAGCCCTGGACAGGGGATAGATACGCAGTATTTT CASSPGQGIDTQYF
TRBJ1-1 many TRBV30 . TGTGCCTGGAGTGTGGGCAGATACACTGAAGCTTTCTTT CAWSVGRYTEAFF
TRBJ2-1 many TRBV6-5 . TGTGCCAGCAGCCCCTCAGGTCTAGCCGCCATCTCCTACAATGAGCAGTTCTTC CASSPSGLAAISYNEQFF
TRBJ1-1 many TRBV5-1 . TGCGCCAGCAGCTTACGCGGGGGGCGAAGGATGAACACTGAAGCTTTCTTT CASSLRGGRRMNTEAFF
TRBJ2-3 many TRBV27 TRBD1 TGTGCCAGCACCAAGATAGGGGGCGCATCTAGCACAGATACGCAGTATTTT CASTKIGGASSTDTQYF
TRBJ2-7 many TRBV6-1 TRBD1 TGTGCCAGCAGTGATTGGACAGGGGGACGCGAGCAGTACTTC CASSDWTGGREQYF
TRBJ1-4 many TRBV3-1 TRBD1 TGTGCCAGCAGCACCGGGACAGTGGGACGGTTGGGATTGTTTTTT CASSTGTVGRLGLFF
TRBJ2-1 many TRBV27 TRBD2 TGTGCCAGCAGTTCGACTAGCTCGCGCTACAATGAGCAGTTCTTC CASSSTSSRYNEQFF
TRBJ1-1 many TRBV7-8 . TGTGCCAGCAGTCCCTCTCCGACAGGCGCTATGAACACTGAAGCTTTCTTT CASSPSPTGAMNTEAFF
TRBJ2-1 many TRBV12-3/TRBV12-4 . TGTGCCAGCACCGTAGACGGTCTGGGGGAGCAGTTCTTC CASTVDGLGEQFF
TRBJ1-2 many TRBV6-1 . TGTGCCAGCACCCTCGGGTCCCCACTAGGCTACACCTTC CASTLGSPLGYTF
TRBJ2-7 many TRBV19 . TGTGCCAGTACGAACTGGGGGACTGGGGGACCCTACGAGCAGTACTTC CASTNWGTGGPYEQYF
TRBJ2-7 . TRBV29-1 . TGCAGCGTGCCCCCGGGACTCTACGAGCAGTACTTC CSVPPGLYEQYF
TRBJ2-3 many TRBV10-3 . TGTGCCATCATTGGGCATAGCTCGGTGCGGGTTGGCACAGATACGCAGTATTTT CAIIGHSSVRVGTDTQYF
TRBJ1-3 many TRBV4-1 TRBD1 TGCGCCAGCAGCCAAGAGGACAGGGCTGGAAACACCATATATTTT CASSQEDRAGNTIYF
TRBJ2-2 many TRBV9 . TGTGCCAGCAGCGTAGGGACAGCAAACACCGGGGAGCTGTTTTTT CASSVGTANTGELFF
TRBJ2-1 many TRBV28 . TGTGCCAGCAGTTTAAGGCAGTATGATGAGCAGTTCTTC CASSLRQYDEQFF
TRBJ2-2 many TRBV7-6 . TGTGCCAGCAGCTTAGGGAACAGCATGAACACCGGGGAGCTGTTTTTT CASSLGNSMNTGELFF
TRBJ2-3 . TRBV7-2 TRBD2 TGTGCCAGCAGCCTAGCGGGGTCAGATACGCAGTATTTT CASSLAGSDTQYF
TRBJ2-7 many TRBV13 . TGTGCCAGCAGCTTAGGCATGGAGGGGACGATCTCCTACGAGCAGTACTTC CASSLGMEGTISYEQYF
TRBJ2-1 many TRBV7-9 . TGTGCCAGCAGCTTATCGCGGGACATATGGGGGTATGAGCAGTTCTTC CASSLSRDIWGYEQFF
TRBJ2-1 medium-sized TRBV29-1 . TGCAGCGTTGTCGGGAGAAAGAGCTCCTACAATGAGCAGTTCTTC CSVVGRKSSYNEQFF
TRBJ1-4 many TRBV15 . TGTGCCACCACCAACGATTGGGGAATTAATGAAAAACTGTTTTTT CATTNDWGINEKLFF
TRBJ2-5 many TRBV12-3/TRBV12-4 TRBD2 TGTGCCAGCAGTTTATTCCTTTCATTACTAGCGGGCGGAGAGACCCAGTACTTC CASSLFLSLLAGGETQYF
TRBJ2-1 medium-sized TRBV14 TRBD2 TGTGCCAGCAGCCAAGATGAACTAGCGGGGTACAATGAGCAGTTCTTC CASSQDELAGYNEQFF
TRBJ1-2 many TRBV7-9 . TGTGCCAGCAGCCTTGGACAGACACGATATTATGGCTACACCTTC CASSLGQTRYYGYTF
TRBJ1-5 many TRBV7-2 TRBD1 TGTGCCAGCAGCTGTACACCCGGCCGACAGGGGAACGCCAATCAGCCCCAGCATTTT CASSCTPGRQGNANQPQHF
TRBJ1-1 many TRBV19 . TGTGCCAGTAGTATAGGCCACCTGAACACTGAAGCTTTCTTT CASSIGHLNTEAFF
TRBJ2-7 once TRBV24-1 . TGTGCCACCAGTGGGGGTAGCTCCTACGAGCAGTACTTC CATSGGSSYEQYF
TRBJ2-5 . TRBV5-1 . TGCGCCAGCAGTAACGGACTGGAAGAGACCCAGTACTTC CASSNGLEETQYF
TRBJ2-3 many TRBV27 TRBD2 TGTGCCAGCAGTGGAAGTAGCGGGGTTACAGATACGCAGTATTTT CASSGSSGVTDTQYF
TRBJ2-3 many TRBV4-3 TRBD1 TGCGCCAGCAGCCAAGTCCGCCTCCGGGGGACAGGGGTTTTGGACACAGATACGCAGTATTTT CASSQVRLRGTGVLDTDTQYF
TRBJ2-1 many TRBV4-1 . TGCGCCAGCAGCCAAGAAATAGAAGGAAATGAGCAGTTCTTC CASSQEIEGNEQFF
TRBJ2-7 many TRBV7-3 TRBD1 TGTGCCAGCAGCTTCGGACAGGGGGAAAAGCGGGACCACTACGAGCAGTACTTC CASSFGQGEKRDHYEQYF
TRBJ2-7 medium-sized TRBV4-3 . TGCGCCAGCAGCCAAGGTATAGAGTACGAGCAGTACTTC CASSQGIEYEQYF
TRBJ2-5 many TRBV7-7 . TGTGCTAGCAGCCCACGATACAGGAGCCAAGAGACCCAGTACTTC CASSPRYRSQETQYF